The T cell receptor (beta chain) under discussion was sequenced for a study of spatial heterogeneity in lung cancer. About the research overall: More than 8.5 raw reads, on average, carried each unique TCR and UMI combination.

V dropped 0 bases and J dropped 2 bases, with 7 bases sitting between them. The length of the CDR3 is 14 residues. Germline V gene sequence: CDR1 ENHRY, CDR2 SYGVKD. Every individual TCR cDNA molecule carried its own unique molecular identifier, which allowed correction of PCR and sequencing errors. TCRdb itself ran the 5' RACE reads through MiXCR, one entry per CDR3 protein. The profile shows about 75,000 distinct CDR3 sequences, 13% of them singletons. Stated time point: sample taken at primary tumor resection. Without sorting, whole RNA was sequenced from tumor, nontumor lung or frozen PBMC. The source material was PBMCs, sampled at surgery. The chain carries TRBV10-3 and TRBJ1-2; D not resolved. The clonotype was recovered from a male donor with early-stage non-small cell lung cancer. The CDR3 here is CAISESRANYGYTF. The DNA for the CDR3 is TGTGCCATCAGTGAGTCGAGGGCAAACTATGGCTACACCTTC.